The present TCR beta chain was sequenced within a study of blood T cell repertoires in COVID-19. Study context: There were acute and convalescent COVID-19 samples, and they came from the United States, Italy and Spain. T cells, B-cell-depleted T cells, or PBMCs supplied cDNA or gDNA.

The CDR3 covers 16 residues. Germline assignment: CDR1 MDHEN and CDR2 SYDVKM. Between the trimmed V and J ends, which lost 1 base and 7 bases, there was a span of 17 bases. Authors' data handling: Counts of nucleated cells, estimated from reference gene primer amplification, were obtained. The method was immunoSEQ multiplex PCR; TCRdb's version includes in-frame clones alone and lacks a portion of them. That table is the source of V, J and clone size, and D and trimming were worked out from the DNA. This sample has about 6,100 clones, with roughly 80% found just once. The clonotype was recovered from a human donor with active COVID-19. The donor label of this sample is uncertain. Sequencing used peripheral blood. The chain joins TRBV28 to TRBJ2-1, with D possibly being TRBD2 (6 bases). The CDR3 DNA reads as TGTGCCAGCAGTTTATTGGGACTGAGTCCAGTGAATGAGCAGTTCTTC. Protein sequence: CASSLLGLSPVNEQFF.